The clone carrying this TCR beta chain has just a few counts. Its antigen is not known. The data derive from a study of CD8 T cells in ankylosing spondylitis. Trimming left V 8 bases short and J 11 bases short, with 7 bases between. This CDR3 is 10 amino acids long. CDR1 and CDR2 from the germline V gene are LGHNA and YNFKEQ. Whole-study findings and limits: Apparently characteristic of ankylosing spondylitis blood was a TCR beta motif (roughly eight highly homologous variants). CD8+ by phenotype, disease-linked clones were relatively rare in peripheral blood. Prior literature has documented some motif variants in synovial fluid and blood from reactive arthritis. Clones linked to disease were reported to show significant enrichment in matched ankylosing spondylitis synovial fluid.

Quantitative 5'-RACE with molecular barcodes produced the TCR beta libraries. A single record per CDR3 protein comes from TCRdb applying MiXCR to the 5' RACE reads. The sample lists 700,000 to 850,000 distinct CDR3 sequences; 12% were seen once. This receptor was identified in a male donor with ankylosing spondylitis. The rearrangement joins TRBV4-2 to TRBJ1-6; D unresolved. Sequenced material: blood, either unsorted or a sorted T cell fraction (not recorded which). CDR3 sequence: CASEGAPLHF. DNA for the CDR3: TGTGCCAGCGAAGGTGCACCCCTCCACTTT.